This TCR beta chain emerged from a study of identical twins. Broader study findings: Cross-sectional statistics underpinned the conclusions; the same donors were not followed. When twins shared out-of-frame alpha sequences, those sequences had excess low generation probability.

A template switching step contributed a universal primer site, while unique molecular identifiers were present in the cDNA. TCRdb reprocessed the 5' RACE reads via MiXCR and lists one record per CDR3 protein. Here the sample spans about 690,000 distinct CDR3 sequences, less than 7% being singletons. Many counts were recorded for this clonotype. Its specificity is unknown. V gave up 0 bases and J gave up 4 bases, with 13 bases separating them. The CDR3 sequence is 15 residues long. Germline CDR1 SGHRS, CDR2 YFSETQ. The sequenced material came from naive T cells sorted from blood. This TCR came from a man between 18 and 29 years old in good health. This sequence joins TRBV5-1 and TRBJ1-1; D is ambiguous. CDR3 region: CASSLATGPGTEAFF. CDR3 coding DNA: TGCGCCAGCAGCTTGGCCACGGGTCCCGGCACTGAAGCTTTCTTT.